The present T cell receptor (beta chain) was sequenced within a study of graft-versus-host responses after intestinal transplantation. About this clone: Its target is not known.

The repertoire was sequenced with immunoSEQ multiplex PCR; TCRdb's copy has only in-frame clones and lacks some. This sample yields about 71,000 clones, of which around 90% are seen a single time; about 1.3% belongs to the top ten. General study results and limits: In recipient marrow, GvH clones were found, and some appeared first in ileum or blood.

V trimming: 1 base; J trimming: 3 bases; junction bases outside the gene matches: 3. This CDR3 has 15 residues. Germline CDR1 PRHDT, CDR2 FYEKMQ (reference sequence). The clonotype originates from a human donor who received an intestinal transplant. The source material was unstimulated CD8+ T cells sorted from spleen or lymph node cells, sampled before intestinal transplant. The gene calls are TRBV13 and TRBJ2-7; the match to TRBD1 covers 10 bases. CDR3 DNA: TGTGCCAGCAGCTTAGACGGGACAGGGGTCTACGAGCAGTACTTC. Translation: CASSLDGTGVYEQYF.